This T cell receptor (beta chain) originates from a study of cytomegalovirus exposure and HLA in healthy donors. Looking at the study overall: Prior work identified 120 million or so unique TCR beta sequences in some 180 million T cells.

For this clone: Its antigen is unidentified.

Healthy donors of bone marrow made up the group. PCR was performed using 60 Vbeta and 13 Jbeta primers. Libraries were prepared by immunoSEQ multiplex PCR; TCRdb keeps only in-frame clonotypes and omits some of them. The sample includes 100,000 to 150,000 clones, 65% to 85% of them seen just once. Germline values: CDR1 MNHEY, CDR2 SMNVEV (reference sequence). The length of the CDR3 is 13 residues. V gave up 7 bases and J gave up 8 bases; unmatched junction bases: 8. Study findings and constraints: Some V segments, including TRBV6-2 and TRBV6-3, were excluded as indistinguishable.

The gene calls are TRBV27 and TRBJ1-2, with TRBD1 matching 9 bases. Sequenced: PBMCs. The receptor was isolated from a woman between 18 and 29 years old in good health and CMV-seronegative. CDR3 residues: CASTGDRASGYTF. CDR3 nucleotides: TGTGCCAGCACGGGGGACAGGGCATCCGGCTACACCTTC.